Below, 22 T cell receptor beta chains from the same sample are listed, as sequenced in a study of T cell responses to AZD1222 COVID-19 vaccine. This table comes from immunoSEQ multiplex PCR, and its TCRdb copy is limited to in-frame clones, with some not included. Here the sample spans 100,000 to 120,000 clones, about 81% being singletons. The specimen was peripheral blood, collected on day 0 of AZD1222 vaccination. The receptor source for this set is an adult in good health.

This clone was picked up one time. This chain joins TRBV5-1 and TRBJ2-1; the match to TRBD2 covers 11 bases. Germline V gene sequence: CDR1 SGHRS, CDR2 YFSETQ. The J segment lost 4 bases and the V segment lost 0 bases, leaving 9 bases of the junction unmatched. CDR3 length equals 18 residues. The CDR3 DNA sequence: TGCGCCAGCAGCTTGGTACCCCCCACTAGCGGGAGATACAATGAGCAGTTCTTC. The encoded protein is CASSLVPPTSGRYNEQFF.

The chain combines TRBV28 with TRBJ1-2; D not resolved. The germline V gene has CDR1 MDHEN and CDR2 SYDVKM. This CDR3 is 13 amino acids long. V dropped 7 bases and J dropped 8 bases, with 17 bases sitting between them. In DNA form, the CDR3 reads TGTGCCAGCAAACTTCGAGTTGGAAACGGCTACACCTTC. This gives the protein CASKLRVGNGYTF.

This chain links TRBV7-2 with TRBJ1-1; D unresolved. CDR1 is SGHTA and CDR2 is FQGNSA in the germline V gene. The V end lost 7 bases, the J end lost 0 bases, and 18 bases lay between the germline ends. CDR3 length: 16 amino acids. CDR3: CASTLRPLGMNTEAFF. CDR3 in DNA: TGTGCCAGCACCCTAAGGCCACTCGGGATGAACACTGAAGCTTTCTTT. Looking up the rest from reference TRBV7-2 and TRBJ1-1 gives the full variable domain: GAGVSQSPSNKVTEKGKDVELRCDPISGHTALYWYRQSLGQGLEFLIYFQGNSAPDKSGLPSDRFSAERTGGSVSTLTIQRTQQEDSAVYLCASTLRPLGMNTEAFFGQGTRLTVV.

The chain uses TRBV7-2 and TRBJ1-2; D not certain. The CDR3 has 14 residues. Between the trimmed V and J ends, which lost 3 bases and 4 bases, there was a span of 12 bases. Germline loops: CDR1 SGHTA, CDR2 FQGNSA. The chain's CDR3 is CASSLGIGSYGYTF. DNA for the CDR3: TGTGCCAGCAGCTTGGGAATCGGGTCCTATGGCTACACCTTC.

The CDR3 sequence is CASSRRRGSRSGEQFF. DNA of the CDR3: TGTGCCAGCAGCCGGCGTAGGGGCAGCCGGTCCGGAGAGCAGTTCTTC. The V and J genes are TRBV11-1 and TRBJ2-1, with a weak D call TRBD1 (5 bases). This CDR3 region has 16 residues. V gave up 5 bases and J gave up 10 bases, with 24 bases separating them. CDR1 and CDR2 (germline): SGHAT, FQDESV (reference sequence). Full variable domain (outside the CDR3, taken from reference TRBV11-1 and TRBJ2-1): EAEVAQSPRYKITEKSQAVAFWCDPISGHATLYWYRQILGQGPELLVQFQDESVVDDSQLPKDRFSAERLKGVDSTLKIQPAELGDSAMYLCASSRRRGSRSGEQFFGPGTRLTVL.

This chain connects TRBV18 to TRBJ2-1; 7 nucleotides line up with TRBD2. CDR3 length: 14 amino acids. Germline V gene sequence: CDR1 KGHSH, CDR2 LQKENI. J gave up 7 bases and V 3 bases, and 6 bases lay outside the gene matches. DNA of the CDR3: TGTGCCAGCTCACCGGGGAGGGAAGCGAATGAGCAGTTCTTC. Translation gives CASSPGREANEQFF.

CDR3 bases: TGTGCCAGCAGTTTAGATCTGAGGGGCGAAGCTTTCTTT. Translating gives CASSLDLRGEAFF. The chain is built from TRBV28 and TRBJ1-1; D perhaps matches TRBD1 (5 bases). The germline gives CDR1 MDHEN, CDR2 SYDVKM. The length of the CDR3 is 13 residues. V lost 2 bases, J lost 8 bases, and 12 bases lay in between.

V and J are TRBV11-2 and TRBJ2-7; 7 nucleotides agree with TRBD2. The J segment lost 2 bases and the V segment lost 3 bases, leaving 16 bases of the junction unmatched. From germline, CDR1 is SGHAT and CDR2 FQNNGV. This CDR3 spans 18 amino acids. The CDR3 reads CASSFPRGGSGNPYEQYF. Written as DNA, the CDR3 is TGTGCCAGCAGCTTCCCCCGGGGCGGGAGTGGGAACCCCTACGAGCAGTACTTC.

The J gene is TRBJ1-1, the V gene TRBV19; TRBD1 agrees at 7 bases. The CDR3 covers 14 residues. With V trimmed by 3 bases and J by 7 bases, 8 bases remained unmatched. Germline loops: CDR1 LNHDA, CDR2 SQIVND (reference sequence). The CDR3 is CASSMTGSRVEAFF. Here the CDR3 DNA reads TGTGCCAGTAGTATGACAGGGAGTAGAGTTGAAGCTTTCTTT. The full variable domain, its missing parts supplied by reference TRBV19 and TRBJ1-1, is DGGITQSPKYLFRKEGQNVTLSCEQNLNHDAMYWYRQDPGQGLRLIYYSQIVNDFQKGDIAEGYSVSREKKESFPLTVTSAQKNPTAFYLCASSMTGSRVEAFFGQGTRLTVV.

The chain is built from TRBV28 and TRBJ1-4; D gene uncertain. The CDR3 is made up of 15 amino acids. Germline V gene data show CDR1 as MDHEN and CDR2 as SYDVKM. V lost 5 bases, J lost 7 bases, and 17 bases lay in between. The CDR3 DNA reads TGTGCCAGCAGTGTCGGAGGCTTTTACGGTGAAAAACTGTTTTTT. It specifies CASSVGGFYGEKLFF.

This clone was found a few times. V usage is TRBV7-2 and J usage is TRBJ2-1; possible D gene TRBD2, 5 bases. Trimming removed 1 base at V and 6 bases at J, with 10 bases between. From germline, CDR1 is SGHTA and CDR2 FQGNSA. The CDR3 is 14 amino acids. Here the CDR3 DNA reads TGTGCCAGCAGCTTAGGAACGGCGGGCAATGAGCAGTTCTTC. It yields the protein CASSLGTAGNEQFF.

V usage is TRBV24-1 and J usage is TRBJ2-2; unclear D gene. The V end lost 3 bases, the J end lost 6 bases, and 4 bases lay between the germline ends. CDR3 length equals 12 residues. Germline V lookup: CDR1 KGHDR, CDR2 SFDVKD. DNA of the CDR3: TGTGCCACCAGTGATCCCCCCGGGGAGCTGTTTTTT. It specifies CATSDPPGELFF.

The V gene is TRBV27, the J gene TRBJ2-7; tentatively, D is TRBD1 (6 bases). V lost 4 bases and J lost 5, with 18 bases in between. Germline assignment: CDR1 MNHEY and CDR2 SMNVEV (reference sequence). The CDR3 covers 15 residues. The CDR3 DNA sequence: TGTGCCAGCAGTTCCCGTCCCACAGGGATGGACGAGCAGTACTTC. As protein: CASSSRPTGMDEQYF.

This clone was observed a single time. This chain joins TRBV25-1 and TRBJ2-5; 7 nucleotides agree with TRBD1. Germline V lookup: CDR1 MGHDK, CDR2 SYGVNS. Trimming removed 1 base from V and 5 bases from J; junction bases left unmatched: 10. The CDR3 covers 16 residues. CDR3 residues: CASSESARGFMETQYF. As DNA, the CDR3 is TGTGCCAGCAGTGAATCGGCCAGGGGGTTTATGGAGACCCAGTACTTC.

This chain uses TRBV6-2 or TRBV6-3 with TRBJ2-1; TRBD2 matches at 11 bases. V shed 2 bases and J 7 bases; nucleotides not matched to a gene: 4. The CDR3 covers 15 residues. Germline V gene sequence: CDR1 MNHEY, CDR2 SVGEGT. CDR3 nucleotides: TGTGCCAGCAGTTACGCGGGACTAGCGGCGAATGAGCAGTTCTTC. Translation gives CASSYAGLAANEQFF.

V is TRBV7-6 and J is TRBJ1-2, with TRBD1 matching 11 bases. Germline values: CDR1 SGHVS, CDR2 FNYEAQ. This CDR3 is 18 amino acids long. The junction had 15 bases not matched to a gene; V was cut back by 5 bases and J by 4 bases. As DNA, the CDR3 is TGTGCCAGCAGCCCGATACCCGGGACAGGGGGTAGCGGCTATGGCTACACCTTC. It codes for CASSPIPGTGGSGYGYTF.

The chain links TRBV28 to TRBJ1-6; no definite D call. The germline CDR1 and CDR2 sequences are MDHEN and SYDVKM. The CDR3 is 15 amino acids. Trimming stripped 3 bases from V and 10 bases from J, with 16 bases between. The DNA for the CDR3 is TGTGCCAGCAGTTTGGTCACCAAGGGTGAATCACCCCTCCACTTT. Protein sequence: CASSLVTKGESPLHF.

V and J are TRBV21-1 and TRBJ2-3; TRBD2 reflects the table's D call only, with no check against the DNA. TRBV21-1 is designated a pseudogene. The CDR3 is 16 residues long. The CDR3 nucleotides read TGTGCCAGCAGCAAAGAGGAGTGGGAGGGCACAGATACGCAGTATTTT. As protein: CASSKEEWEGTDTQYF.

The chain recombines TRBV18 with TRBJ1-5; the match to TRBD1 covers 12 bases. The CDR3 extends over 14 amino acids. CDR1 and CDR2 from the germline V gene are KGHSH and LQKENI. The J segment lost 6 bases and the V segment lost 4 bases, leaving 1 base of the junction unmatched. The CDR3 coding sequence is TGTGCCAGCTCACAGGGACAGGGGGCTCAGCCCCAGCATTTT. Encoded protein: CASSQGQGAQPQHF.

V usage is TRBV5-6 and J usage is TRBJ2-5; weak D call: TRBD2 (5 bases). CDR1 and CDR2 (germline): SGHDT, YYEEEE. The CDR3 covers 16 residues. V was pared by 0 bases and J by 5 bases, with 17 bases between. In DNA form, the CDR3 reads TGTGCCAGCAGCTTGGGTCTCAATGGAGCGGTGGAGACCCAGTACTTC. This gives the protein CASSLGLNGAVETQYF.

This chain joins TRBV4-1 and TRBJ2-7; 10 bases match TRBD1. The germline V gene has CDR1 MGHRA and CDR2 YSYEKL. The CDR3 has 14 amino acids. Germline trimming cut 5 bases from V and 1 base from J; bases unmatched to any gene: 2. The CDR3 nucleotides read TGCGCCAGCAGCGAGGGACAGGGGTCCTACGAGCAGTACTTC. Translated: CASSEGQGSYEQYF.

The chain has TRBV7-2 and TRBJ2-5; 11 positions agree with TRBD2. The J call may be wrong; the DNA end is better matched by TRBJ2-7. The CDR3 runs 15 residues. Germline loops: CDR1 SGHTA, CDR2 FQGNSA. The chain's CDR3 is CASSPGLAASYEQYF. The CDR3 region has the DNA TGTGCCAGCAGCCCGGGACTAGCGGCATCCTACGAGCAGTACTTC.